The entry below describes one TCR beta chain. The sample belongs to a study of shared clonotypes between healthy human individuals. This CDR3 is 15 amino acids long. Trimming at V came to 4 bases and at J to 0 bases, leaving 6 bases not matched to a gene. Germline loops: CDR1 SGHRS, CDR2 YFSETQ. The repertoire was sequenced with immunoSEQ multiplex PCR; TCRdb's copy has only in-frame clones and lacks some. The table has some 790,000 clones, 72% seen once. Investigators divided CD4+ cells into CD45RA+ naive and CD45RA-negative memory subsets. The sample was memory CD4+ T cells sorted from blood. As to subset: CD45RA-negative fraction. This chain uses TRBV5-1 with TRBJ2-5, with TRBD2 identical over 7 bases. The TCR comes from a woman aged 25 to 39 in good health. The CDR3 loop reads CASSRGLTYQETQYF. CDR3 nucleotides: TGCGCCAGCAGCCGGGGACTAACGTACCAAGAGACCCAGTACTTC.